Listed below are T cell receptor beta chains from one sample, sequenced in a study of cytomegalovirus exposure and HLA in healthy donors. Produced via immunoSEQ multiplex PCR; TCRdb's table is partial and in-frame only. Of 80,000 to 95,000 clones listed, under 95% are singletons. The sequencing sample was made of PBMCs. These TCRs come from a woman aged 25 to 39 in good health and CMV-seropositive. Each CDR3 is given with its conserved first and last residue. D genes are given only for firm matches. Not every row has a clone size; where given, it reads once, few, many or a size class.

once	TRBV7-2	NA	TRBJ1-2	CASSSGVLGGYTF	TGTGCCAGCAGTTCCGGGGTGCTGGGCGGCTACACCTTC
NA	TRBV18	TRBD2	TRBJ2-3	CASSPGGGLTDTQYF	TGTGCCAGCTCACCAGGCGGGGGGCTCACAGATACGCAGTATTTT
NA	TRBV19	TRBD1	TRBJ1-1	CASSLTGFTEAFF	TGTGCCAGTAGTTTGACAGGGTTTACTGAAGCTTTCTTT
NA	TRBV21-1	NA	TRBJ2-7	CASSKGGLAGGWEQYF	TGTGCCAGCAGCAAAGGGGGACTAGCGGGAGGATGGGAGCAGTACTTC
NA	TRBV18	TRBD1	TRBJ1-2	CASSPRGHRGHYGYTF	TGTGCCAGCTCACCTAGAGGGCACAGGGGGCACTATGGCTACACCTTC
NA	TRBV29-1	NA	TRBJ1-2	CSVVGEQGTGYGYTF	TGCAGCGTTGTGGGTGAACAGGGCACTGGATATGGCTACACCTTC
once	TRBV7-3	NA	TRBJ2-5	CASSPGRGETQYF	TGTGCCAGCAGCCCAGGGAGGGGGGAGACCCAGTACTTC
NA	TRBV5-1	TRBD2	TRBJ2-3	CASSWGTSSSTDTQYF	TGCGCCAGCAGCTGGGGGACTAGCTCTAGCACAGATACGCAGTATTTT
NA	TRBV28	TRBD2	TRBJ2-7	CASSLKGLAYTWYF	TGTGCCAGCAGTTTAAAGGGACTAGCTTACACCTGGTACTTC
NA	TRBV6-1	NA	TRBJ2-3	CASSPFTGHTDTQYF	TGTGCCAGCAGCCCTTTTACCGGACACACAGATACGCAGTATTTT
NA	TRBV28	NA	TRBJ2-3	CASSEQANTQYF	TGTGCCAGCAGTGAACAGGCAAATACGCAGTATTTT
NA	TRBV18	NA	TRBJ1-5	CASSRERDQPQHF	TGTGCCAGCTCACGGGAGCGAGACCAGCCCCAGCATTTT
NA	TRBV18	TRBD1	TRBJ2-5	CASSPGTGEETQYF	TGTGCCAGCTCACCAGGGACAGGGGAAGAGACCCAGTACTTC
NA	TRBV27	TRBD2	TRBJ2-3	CASMGGDTQYF	TGTGCCAGCATGGGGGGGGATACGCAGTATTTT
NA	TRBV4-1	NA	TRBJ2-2	CASSPLFQWELFF	TGCGCCAGCAGCCCCCTTTTTCAGTGGGAGCTGTTTTTT
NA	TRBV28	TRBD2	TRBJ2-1	CASRSPGLAGVHEQFF	TGTGCCAGCAGGTCACCGGGACTAGCGGGAGTACATGAGCAGTTCTTC
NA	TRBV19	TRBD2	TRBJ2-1	CASRYEAGGLRNEQFF	TGTGCCAGTAGGTACGAGGCGGGAGGGCTAAGGAATGAGCAGTTCTTC
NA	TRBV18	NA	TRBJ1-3	CASSPRSSPTGRGNSGNTIYF	TGTGCCAGCTCACCACGGAGTTCTCCTACAGGGAGGGGGAATAGCGGAAACACCATATATTTT
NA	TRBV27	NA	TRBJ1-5	CASSLRENQPQHF	TGTGCCAGCAGTTTACGGGAAAATCAGCCCCAGCATTTT
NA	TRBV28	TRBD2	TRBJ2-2	CASSFLGGRAVGELFF	TGTGCCAGCAGTTTTTTGGGCGGGAGGGCCGTCGGGGAGCTGTTTTTT
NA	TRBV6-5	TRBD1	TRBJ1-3	CASSALQGPGNTIYF	TGTGCCAGCAGTGCCTTACAGGGGCCTGGAAACACCATATATTTT
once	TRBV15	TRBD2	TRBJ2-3	CATSRDGLAGADTQYF	TGTGCCACCAGCAGAGATGGACTAGCGGGAGCAGATACGCAGTATTTT
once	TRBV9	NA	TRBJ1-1	CASSVGPGALNTEAFF	TGTGCCAGCAGCGTAGGTCCAGGGGCTTTGAACACTGAAGCTTTCTTT
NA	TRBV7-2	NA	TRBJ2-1	CASSLASLGVSYNEQFF	TGTGCCAGCAGCTTAGCCTCACTAGGTGTGTCCTACAATGAGCAGTTCTTC
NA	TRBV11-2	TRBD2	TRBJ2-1	CASSLSGGWASGEWDEQFF	TGTGCCAGCAGCCTAAGCGGTGGTTGGGCTAGCGGGGAATGGGATGAGCAGTTCTTC
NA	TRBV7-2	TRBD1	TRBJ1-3	CASSSTGVAGNTIYF	TGTGCCAGCAGCAGTACAGGGGTCGCTGGAAACACCATATATTTT
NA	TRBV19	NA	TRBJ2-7	CASSMGSSMEQYF	TGTGCCAGTAGTATGGGCAGTAGTATGGAGCAGTACTTC
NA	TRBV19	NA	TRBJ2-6	CASSEGVGANVLTF	TGTGCCAGTAGTGAGGGAGTTGGGGCCAACGTCCTGACTTTC
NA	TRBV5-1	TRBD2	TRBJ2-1	CASSLGAGEQFF	TGCGCCAGCAGCCTGGGCGCGGGGGAACAGTTCTTC
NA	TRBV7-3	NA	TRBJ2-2	CASSRTGGTGELFF	TGTGCCAGCAGTCGCACTGGAGGAACCGGGGAGCTGTTTTTT
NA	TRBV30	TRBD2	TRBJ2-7	CAWSFSGSLEQYF	TGTGCCTGGAGTTTTAGCGGGAGCTTGGAGCAGTACTTC
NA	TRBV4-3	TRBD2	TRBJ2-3	CASSQSGGGGTDTQYF	TGCGCCAGCAGCCAGAGCGGGGGAGGTGGCACAGATACGCAGTATTTT
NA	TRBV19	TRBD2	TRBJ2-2	CASSMPAGVGSGELFF	TGTGCCAGTAGTATGCCTGCGGGAGTGGGGAGCGGGGAGCTGTTTTTT
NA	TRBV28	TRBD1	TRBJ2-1	CASTPTGDNEQFF	TGTGCCAGCACCCCAACAGGGGACAATGAGCAGTTCTTC
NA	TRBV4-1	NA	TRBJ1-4	CASSQSWGGHLGEKLFF	TGCGCCAGCAGCCAGTCCTGGGGGGGACACCTCGGGGAAAAACTGTTTTTT
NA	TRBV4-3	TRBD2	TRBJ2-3	CASSQGAAAGSNTDTQYF	TGCGCCAGCAGCCAAGGCGCAGCAGCGGGGAGCAACACAGATACGCAGTATTTT
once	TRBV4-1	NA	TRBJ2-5	CASSYLPPGGETQYF	TGCGCCAGCAGCTATCTACCCCCGGGTGGAGAGACCCAGTACTTC
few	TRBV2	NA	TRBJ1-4	CASSEALTGSGEKLFF	TGTGCCAGCAGTGAAGCCCTGACGGGATCGGGTGAAAAACTGTTTTTT
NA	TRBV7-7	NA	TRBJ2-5	CASSPVFTGQETQYF	TGTGCCAGCAGCCCCGTTTTTACAGGACAAGAGACCCAGTACTTC
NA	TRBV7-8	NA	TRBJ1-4	CASSERGWDEKLFF	TGTGCCAGCAGCGAAAGAGGGTGGGATGAAAAACTGTTTTTT
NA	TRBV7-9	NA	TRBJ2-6	CASSLGEGGGSGANVLTF	TGTGCCAGCAGCTTAGGAGAGGGTGGAGGCTCTGGGGCCAACGTCCTGACTTTC
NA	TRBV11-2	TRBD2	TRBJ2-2	CASSLGASGGRAGELFF	TGTGCCAGCAGCTTAGGTGCATCGGGAGGGAGGGCCGGGGAGCTGTTTTTT
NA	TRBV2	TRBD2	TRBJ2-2	CASSPGTSGTGELFF	TGTGCCAGCAGTCCCGGGACTAGCGGCACCGGGGAGCTGTTTTTT
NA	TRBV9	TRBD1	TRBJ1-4	CASSPGQGNEKLFF	TGTGCCAGCAGCCCCGGACAGGGTAATGAAAAACTGTTTTTT
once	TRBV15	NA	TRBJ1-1	CATSRTGRNTEAFF	TGTGCCACCAGCAGGACAGGCAGGAACACTGAAGCTTTCTTT
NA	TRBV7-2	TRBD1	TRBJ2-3	CASSSPGTGGVWGTQYF	TGTGCCAGCAGCTCTCCCGGGACAGGGGGCGTTTGGGGTACGCAGTATTTT
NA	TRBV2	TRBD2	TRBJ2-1	CASSVFAGGSNEQFF	TGTGCCAGCAGTGTGTTCGCGGGGGGCAGCAATGAGCAGTTCTTC
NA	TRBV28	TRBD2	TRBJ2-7	CASLAAGGPIDEQYF	TGTGCCAGCCTGGCAGCGGGAGGGCCGATTGACGAGCAGTACTTC
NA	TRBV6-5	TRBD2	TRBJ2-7	CASSVLAGAYEQYF	TGTGCCAGCAGTGTGCTAGCGGGAGCCTACGAGCAGTACTTC
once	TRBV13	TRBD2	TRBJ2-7	CASSSAGTNSYEQYF	TGTGCCAGCAGCTCCGCCGGGACTAACTCCTACGAGCAGTACTTC
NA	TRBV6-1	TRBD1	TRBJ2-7	CASSRPGTGTYEQYF	TGTGCCAGCAGTCGTCCCGGGACAGGGACCTACGAGCAGTACTTC
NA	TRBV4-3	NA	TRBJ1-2	CASSQGSGDGYTF	TGCGCCAGCAGCCAAGGGTCAGGGGACGGCTACACCTTC
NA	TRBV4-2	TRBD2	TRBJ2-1	CASSLGGLAGANEQFF	TGTGCCAGCAGCCTAGGGGGACTAGCGGGAGCCAATGAGCAGTTCTTC
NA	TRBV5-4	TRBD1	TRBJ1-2	CASSAPGQAYGYTF	TGTGCCAGCAGCGCACCGGGACAGGCCTATGGCTACACCTTC
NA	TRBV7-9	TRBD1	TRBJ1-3	CASSPKDRGGGNTIYF	TGTGCCAGCAGCCCTAAGGACAGGGGCGGCGGGAACACCATATATTTT
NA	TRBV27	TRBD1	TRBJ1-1	CASSMDRVFTEAFF	TGTGCCAGCAGCATGGACAGGGTATTCACTGAAGCTTTCTTT
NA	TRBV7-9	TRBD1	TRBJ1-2	CASSYDRGRLGPSNYGYTF	TGTGCCAGCAGCTACGACAGGGGGCGCTTAGGACCGTCTAACTATGGCTACACCTTC
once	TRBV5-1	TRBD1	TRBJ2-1	CASNWGSGGSHNEQFF	TGCGCCAGCAACTGGGGATCAGGGGGCTCTCACAATGAGCAGTTCTTC
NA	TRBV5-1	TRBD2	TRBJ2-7	CASSLSGRADGEQYF	TGCGCCAGCAGCCTTAGCGGGAGGGCCGATGGGGAGCAGTACTTC
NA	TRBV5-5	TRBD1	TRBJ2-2	CASSRQTGSGELFF	TGTGCCAGCAGCCGCCAGACAGGGTCCGGGGAGCTGTTTTTT